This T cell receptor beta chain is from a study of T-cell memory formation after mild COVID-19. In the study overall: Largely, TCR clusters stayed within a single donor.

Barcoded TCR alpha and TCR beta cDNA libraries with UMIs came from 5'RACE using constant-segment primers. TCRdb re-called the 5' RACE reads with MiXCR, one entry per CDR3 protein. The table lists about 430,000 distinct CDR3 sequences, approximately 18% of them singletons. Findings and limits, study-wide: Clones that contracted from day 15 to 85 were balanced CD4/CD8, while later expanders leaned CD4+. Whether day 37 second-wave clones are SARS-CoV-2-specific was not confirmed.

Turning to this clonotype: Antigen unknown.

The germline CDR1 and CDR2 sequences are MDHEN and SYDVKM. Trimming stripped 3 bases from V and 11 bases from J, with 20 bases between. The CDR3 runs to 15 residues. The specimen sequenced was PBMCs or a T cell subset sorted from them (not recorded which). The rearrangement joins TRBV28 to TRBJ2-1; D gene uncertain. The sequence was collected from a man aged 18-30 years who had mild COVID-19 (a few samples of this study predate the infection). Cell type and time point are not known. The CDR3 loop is CASSFYSDLLLQQFF. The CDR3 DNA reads TGTGCCAGCAGTTTCTATTCAGACTTACTCCTTCAGCAGTTCTTC.